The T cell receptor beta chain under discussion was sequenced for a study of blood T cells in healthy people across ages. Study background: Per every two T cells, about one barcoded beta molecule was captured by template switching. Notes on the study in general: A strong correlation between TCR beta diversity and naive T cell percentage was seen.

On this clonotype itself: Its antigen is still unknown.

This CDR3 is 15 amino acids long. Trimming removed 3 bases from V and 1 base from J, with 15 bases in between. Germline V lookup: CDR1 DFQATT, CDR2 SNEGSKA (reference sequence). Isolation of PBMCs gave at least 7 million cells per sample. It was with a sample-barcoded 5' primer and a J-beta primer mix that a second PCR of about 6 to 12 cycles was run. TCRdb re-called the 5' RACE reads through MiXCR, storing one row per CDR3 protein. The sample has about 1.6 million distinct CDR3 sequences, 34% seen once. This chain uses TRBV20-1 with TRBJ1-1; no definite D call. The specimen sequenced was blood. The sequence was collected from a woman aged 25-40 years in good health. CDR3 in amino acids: CSARRGGSGNTEAFF. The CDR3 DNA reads TGCAGTGCTAGGAGAGGTGGCAGCGGGAACACTGAAGCTTTCTTT.